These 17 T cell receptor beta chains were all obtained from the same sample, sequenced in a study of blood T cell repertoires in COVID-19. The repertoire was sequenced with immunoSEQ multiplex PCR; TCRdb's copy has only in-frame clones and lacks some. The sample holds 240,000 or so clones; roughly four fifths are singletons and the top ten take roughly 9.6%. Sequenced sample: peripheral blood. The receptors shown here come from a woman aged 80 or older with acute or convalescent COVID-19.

The CDR3 region has the DNA TGTGCCAGCAGCCAAGAGTTCAGGAGGCAGCTAGGCTACACCTTC. Its protein is CASSQEFRRQLGYTF. The chain combines TRBV3-1 (or the pseudogene TRBV3-2) with TRBJ1-2; unclear D gene. The CDR3 spans 15 residues. V was shortened by 0 bases and J by 8 bases, with 16 bases between the two germline ends. Germline V CDR1 and CDR2: LGHDT, YNNKEL (reference sequence).

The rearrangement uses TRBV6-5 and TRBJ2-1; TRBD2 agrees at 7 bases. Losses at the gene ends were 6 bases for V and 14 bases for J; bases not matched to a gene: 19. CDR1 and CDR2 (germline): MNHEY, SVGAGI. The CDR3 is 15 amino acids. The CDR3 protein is CASRPSASGSFGEFF. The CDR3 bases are TGTGCCAGCAGGCCGTCGGCTAGCGGATCCTTCGGTGAGTTCTTC.

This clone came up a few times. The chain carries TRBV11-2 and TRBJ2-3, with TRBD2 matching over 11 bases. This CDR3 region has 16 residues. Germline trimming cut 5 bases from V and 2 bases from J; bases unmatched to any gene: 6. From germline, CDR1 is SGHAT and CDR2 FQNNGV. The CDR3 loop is CASSPLAGGLTDTQYF. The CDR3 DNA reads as TGTGCCAGCAGCCCTCTAGCGGGGGGTCTCACAGATACGCAGTATTTT.

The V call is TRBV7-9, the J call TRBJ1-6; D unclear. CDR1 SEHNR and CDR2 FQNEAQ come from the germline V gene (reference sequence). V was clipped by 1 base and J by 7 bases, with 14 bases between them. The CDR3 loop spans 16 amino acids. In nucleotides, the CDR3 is TGTGCCAGCAGCTTAGGCCGGGGTGGGGAGAATTCACCCCTCCACTTT. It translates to CASSLGRGGENSPLHF.

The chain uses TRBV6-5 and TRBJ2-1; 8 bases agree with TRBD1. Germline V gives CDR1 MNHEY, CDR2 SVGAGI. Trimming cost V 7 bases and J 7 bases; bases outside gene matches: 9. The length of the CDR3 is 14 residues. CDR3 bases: TGTGCCAGCACCGGGACAGGAGGAAGGAATGAGCAGTTCTTC. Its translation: CASTGTGGRNEQFF.

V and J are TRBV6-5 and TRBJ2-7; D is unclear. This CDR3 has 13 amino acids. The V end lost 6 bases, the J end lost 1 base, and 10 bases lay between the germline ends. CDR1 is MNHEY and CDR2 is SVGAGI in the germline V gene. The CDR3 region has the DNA TGTGCCAGCAGGTTCCCCGGGTCCTACGAGCAGTACTTC. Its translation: CASRFPGSYEQYF.

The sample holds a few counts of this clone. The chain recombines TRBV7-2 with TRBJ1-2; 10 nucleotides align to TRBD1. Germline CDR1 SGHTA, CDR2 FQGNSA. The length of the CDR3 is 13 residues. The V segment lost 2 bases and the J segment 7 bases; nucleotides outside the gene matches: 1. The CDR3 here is CASSLWTGGGYTF. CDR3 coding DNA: TGTGCCAGCAGCTTATGGACAGGGGGTGGCTACACCTTC.

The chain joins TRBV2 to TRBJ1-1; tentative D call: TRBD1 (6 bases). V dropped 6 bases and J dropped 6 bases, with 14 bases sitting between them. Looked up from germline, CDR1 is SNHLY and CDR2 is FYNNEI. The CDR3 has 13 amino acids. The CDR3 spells CASRGNRDAEAFF. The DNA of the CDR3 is TGTGCCAGCAGGGGAAACAGGGACGCTGAAGCTTTCTTT. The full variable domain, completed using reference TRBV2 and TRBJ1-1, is EPEVTQTPSHQVTQMGQEVILRCVPISNHLYFYWYRQILGQKVEFLVSFYNNEISEKSEIFDDQFSVERPDGSNFTLKIRSTKLEDSAMYFCASRGNRDAEAFFGQGTRLTVV.

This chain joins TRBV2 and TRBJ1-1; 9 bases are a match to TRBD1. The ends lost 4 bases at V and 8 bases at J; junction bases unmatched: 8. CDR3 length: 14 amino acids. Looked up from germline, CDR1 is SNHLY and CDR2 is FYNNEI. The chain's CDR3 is CASSATGGLSEAFF. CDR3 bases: TGTGCCAGCAGTGCGACAGGGGGTTTAAGCGAAGCTTTCTTT.

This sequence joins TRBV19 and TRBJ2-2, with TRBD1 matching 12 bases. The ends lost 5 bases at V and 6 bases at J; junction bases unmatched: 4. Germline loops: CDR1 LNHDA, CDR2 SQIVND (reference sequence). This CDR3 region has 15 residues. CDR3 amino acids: CASSPGTGGAGELFF. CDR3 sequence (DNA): TGTGCCAGTAGTCCCGGGACAGGGGGCGCCGGGGAGCTGTTTTTT.

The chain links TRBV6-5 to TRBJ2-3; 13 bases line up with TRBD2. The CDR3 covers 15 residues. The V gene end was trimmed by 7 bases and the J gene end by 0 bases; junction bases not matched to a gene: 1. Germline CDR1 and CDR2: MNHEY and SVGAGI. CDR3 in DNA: TGTGCCAGCACACTAGCGGGGGGGAGCACAGATACGCAGTATTTT. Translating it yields CASTLAGGSTDTQYF.

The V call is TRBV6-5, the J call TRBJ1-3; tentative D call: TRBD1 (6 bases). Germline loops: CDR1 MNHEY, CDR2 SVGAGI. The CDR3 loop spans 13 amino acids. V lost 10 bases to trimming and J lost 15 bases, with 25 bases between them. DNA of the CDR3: TGTGCCACCAGAGGACAGTCCTCTAATCCGGGATATTTT. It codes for CATRGQSSNPGYF.

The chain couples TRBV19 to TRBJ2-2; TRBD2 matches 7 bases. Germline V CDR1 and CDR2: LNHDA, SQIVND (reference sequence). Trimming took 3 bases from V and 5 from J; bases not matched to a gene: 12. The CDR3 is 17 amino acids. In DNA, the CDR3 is TGTGCCAGTAGTATCCCTAGCGGCACTATCCGAACCGGGGAGCTGTTTTTT. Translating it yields CASSIPSGTIRTGELFF.

The CDR3 region is CASKGFQVGNQPQHF. The CDR3 nucleotides are TGTGCCAGCAAAGGATTTCAGGTTGGGAATCAGCCCCAGCATTTT. The chain carries TRBV2 and TRBJ1-5, with D hard to call. Germline V gene sequence: CDR1 SNHLY, CDR2 FYNNEI. V lost 7 bases to trimming and J lost 4 bases, with 17 bases between them. This CDR3 has 15 amino acids.

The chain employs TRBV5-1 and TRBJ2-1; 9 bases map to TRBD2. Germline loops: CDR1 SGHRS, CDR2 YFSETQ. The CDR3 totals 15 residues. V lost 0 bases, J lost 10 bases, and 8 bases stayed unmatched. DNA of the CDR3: TGCGCCAGCAGCTTGGGACTAGCGGACGTTTCGGAGCAGTTCTTC. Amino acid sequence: CASSLGLADVSEQFF.

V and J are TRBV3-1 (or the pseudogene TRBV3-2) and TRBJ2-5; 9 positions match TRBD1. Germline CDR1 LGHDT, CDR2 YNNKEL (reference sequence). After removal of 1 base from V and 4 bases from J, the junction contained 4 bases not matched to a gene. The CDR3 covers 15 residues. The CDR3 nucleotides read TGTGCCAGCAGCCAAGGACAGGGGGAGTTAGAGACCCAGTACTTC. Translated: CASSQGQGELETQYF.

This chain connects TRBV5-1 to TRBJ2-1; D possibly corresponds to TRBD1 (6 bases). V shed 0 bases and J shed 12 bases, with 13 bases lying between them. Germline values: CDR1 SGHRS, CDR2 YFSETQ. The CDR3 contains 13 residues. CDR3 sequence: CASSLGDNKGQFF. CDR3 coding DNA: TGCGCCAGCAGCTTGGGGGACAATAAGGGGCAGTTCTTC.